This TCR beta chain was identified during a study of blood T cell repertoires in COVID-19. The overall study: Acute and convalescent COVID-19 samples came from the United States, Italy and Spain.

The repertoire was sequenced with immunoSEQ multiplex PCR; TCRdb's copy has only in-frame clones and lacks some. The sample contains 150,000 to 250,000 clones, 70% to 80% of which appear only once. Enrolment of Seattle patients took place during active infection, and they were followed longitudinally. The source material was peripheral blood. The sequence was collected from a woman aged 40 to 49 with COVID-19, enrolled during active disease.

CDR3 amino acids: CASSSRGLAGGETQYF. The CDR3 DNA is TGTGCCAGCAGCTCGCGGGGACTAGCGGGAGGCGAGACCCAGTACTTC. J is TRBJ2-5 and V is TRBV9, with 15 bases identical to TRBD2. In germline, CDR1 is SGDLS, CDR2 YYNGEE. The CDR3 totals 16 residues. The V gene end was trimmed by 4 bases and the J gene end by 5 bases; junction bases not matched to a gene: 6.